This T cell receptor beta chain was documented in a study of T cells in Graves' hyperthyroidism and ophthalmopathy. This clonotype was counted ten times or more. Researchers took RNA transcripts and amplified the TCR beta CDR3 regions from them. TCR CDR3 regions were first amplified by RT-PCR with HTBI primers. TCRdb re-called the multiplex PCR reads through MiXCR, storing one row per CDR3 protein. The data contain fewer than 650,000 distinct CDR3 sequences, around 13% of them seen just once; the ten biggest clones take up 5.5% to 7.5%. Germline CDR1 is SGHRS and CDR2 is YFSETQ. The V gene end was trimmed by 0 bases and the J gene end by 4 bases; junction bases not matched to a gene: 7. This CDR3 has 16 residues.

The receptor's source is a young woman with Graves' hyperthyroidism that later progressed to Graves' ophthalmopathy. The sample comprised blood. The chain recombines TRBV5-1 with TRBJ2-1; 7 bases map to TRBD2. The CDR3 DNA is TGCGCCAGCAGCTTGGAGGCTAGCGGAGGGTACAATGAGCAGTTCTTC. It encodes CASSLEASGGYNEQFF.